This T cell receptor beta chain was identified during a study of early T cells in non-severe SARS-CoV-2 infection. The overall study: Sequencing of bulk RNA from unsorted whole blood was done, without chain pairing.

V lost 5 bases and J 3 bases, leaving 13 bases between the germline ends. This CDR3 is 14 amino acids long. Germline V CDR1 and CDR2: GTSNPN, SVGIG (reference sequence). Overall study results and limits: Private and CD4 specificities were missed by VDJdb matching, which favored anti-spike CD8 responses.

Ten or more counts support this clonotype. Its antigen remains unknown. cDNA molecules, individually, were tagged with unique molecular identifiers. In TCRdb, the 5' RACE reads were re-called with MiXCR into one record per CDR3 protein. The sample records around 40,000 distinct CDR3 sequences, approximately 5.9% being singletons. The genes are TRBV30 and TRBJ1-4; no definite D call. Material: whole blood. This TCR came from an adult who was a healthcare worker with PCR-confirmed SARS-CoV-2 infection or an uninfected control (not recorded which). CDR3 amino acids: CAWPITGSNEKLFF. Written as DNA, the CDR3 is TGTGCCTGGCCAATTACCGGATCTAATGAAAAACTGTTTTTT.